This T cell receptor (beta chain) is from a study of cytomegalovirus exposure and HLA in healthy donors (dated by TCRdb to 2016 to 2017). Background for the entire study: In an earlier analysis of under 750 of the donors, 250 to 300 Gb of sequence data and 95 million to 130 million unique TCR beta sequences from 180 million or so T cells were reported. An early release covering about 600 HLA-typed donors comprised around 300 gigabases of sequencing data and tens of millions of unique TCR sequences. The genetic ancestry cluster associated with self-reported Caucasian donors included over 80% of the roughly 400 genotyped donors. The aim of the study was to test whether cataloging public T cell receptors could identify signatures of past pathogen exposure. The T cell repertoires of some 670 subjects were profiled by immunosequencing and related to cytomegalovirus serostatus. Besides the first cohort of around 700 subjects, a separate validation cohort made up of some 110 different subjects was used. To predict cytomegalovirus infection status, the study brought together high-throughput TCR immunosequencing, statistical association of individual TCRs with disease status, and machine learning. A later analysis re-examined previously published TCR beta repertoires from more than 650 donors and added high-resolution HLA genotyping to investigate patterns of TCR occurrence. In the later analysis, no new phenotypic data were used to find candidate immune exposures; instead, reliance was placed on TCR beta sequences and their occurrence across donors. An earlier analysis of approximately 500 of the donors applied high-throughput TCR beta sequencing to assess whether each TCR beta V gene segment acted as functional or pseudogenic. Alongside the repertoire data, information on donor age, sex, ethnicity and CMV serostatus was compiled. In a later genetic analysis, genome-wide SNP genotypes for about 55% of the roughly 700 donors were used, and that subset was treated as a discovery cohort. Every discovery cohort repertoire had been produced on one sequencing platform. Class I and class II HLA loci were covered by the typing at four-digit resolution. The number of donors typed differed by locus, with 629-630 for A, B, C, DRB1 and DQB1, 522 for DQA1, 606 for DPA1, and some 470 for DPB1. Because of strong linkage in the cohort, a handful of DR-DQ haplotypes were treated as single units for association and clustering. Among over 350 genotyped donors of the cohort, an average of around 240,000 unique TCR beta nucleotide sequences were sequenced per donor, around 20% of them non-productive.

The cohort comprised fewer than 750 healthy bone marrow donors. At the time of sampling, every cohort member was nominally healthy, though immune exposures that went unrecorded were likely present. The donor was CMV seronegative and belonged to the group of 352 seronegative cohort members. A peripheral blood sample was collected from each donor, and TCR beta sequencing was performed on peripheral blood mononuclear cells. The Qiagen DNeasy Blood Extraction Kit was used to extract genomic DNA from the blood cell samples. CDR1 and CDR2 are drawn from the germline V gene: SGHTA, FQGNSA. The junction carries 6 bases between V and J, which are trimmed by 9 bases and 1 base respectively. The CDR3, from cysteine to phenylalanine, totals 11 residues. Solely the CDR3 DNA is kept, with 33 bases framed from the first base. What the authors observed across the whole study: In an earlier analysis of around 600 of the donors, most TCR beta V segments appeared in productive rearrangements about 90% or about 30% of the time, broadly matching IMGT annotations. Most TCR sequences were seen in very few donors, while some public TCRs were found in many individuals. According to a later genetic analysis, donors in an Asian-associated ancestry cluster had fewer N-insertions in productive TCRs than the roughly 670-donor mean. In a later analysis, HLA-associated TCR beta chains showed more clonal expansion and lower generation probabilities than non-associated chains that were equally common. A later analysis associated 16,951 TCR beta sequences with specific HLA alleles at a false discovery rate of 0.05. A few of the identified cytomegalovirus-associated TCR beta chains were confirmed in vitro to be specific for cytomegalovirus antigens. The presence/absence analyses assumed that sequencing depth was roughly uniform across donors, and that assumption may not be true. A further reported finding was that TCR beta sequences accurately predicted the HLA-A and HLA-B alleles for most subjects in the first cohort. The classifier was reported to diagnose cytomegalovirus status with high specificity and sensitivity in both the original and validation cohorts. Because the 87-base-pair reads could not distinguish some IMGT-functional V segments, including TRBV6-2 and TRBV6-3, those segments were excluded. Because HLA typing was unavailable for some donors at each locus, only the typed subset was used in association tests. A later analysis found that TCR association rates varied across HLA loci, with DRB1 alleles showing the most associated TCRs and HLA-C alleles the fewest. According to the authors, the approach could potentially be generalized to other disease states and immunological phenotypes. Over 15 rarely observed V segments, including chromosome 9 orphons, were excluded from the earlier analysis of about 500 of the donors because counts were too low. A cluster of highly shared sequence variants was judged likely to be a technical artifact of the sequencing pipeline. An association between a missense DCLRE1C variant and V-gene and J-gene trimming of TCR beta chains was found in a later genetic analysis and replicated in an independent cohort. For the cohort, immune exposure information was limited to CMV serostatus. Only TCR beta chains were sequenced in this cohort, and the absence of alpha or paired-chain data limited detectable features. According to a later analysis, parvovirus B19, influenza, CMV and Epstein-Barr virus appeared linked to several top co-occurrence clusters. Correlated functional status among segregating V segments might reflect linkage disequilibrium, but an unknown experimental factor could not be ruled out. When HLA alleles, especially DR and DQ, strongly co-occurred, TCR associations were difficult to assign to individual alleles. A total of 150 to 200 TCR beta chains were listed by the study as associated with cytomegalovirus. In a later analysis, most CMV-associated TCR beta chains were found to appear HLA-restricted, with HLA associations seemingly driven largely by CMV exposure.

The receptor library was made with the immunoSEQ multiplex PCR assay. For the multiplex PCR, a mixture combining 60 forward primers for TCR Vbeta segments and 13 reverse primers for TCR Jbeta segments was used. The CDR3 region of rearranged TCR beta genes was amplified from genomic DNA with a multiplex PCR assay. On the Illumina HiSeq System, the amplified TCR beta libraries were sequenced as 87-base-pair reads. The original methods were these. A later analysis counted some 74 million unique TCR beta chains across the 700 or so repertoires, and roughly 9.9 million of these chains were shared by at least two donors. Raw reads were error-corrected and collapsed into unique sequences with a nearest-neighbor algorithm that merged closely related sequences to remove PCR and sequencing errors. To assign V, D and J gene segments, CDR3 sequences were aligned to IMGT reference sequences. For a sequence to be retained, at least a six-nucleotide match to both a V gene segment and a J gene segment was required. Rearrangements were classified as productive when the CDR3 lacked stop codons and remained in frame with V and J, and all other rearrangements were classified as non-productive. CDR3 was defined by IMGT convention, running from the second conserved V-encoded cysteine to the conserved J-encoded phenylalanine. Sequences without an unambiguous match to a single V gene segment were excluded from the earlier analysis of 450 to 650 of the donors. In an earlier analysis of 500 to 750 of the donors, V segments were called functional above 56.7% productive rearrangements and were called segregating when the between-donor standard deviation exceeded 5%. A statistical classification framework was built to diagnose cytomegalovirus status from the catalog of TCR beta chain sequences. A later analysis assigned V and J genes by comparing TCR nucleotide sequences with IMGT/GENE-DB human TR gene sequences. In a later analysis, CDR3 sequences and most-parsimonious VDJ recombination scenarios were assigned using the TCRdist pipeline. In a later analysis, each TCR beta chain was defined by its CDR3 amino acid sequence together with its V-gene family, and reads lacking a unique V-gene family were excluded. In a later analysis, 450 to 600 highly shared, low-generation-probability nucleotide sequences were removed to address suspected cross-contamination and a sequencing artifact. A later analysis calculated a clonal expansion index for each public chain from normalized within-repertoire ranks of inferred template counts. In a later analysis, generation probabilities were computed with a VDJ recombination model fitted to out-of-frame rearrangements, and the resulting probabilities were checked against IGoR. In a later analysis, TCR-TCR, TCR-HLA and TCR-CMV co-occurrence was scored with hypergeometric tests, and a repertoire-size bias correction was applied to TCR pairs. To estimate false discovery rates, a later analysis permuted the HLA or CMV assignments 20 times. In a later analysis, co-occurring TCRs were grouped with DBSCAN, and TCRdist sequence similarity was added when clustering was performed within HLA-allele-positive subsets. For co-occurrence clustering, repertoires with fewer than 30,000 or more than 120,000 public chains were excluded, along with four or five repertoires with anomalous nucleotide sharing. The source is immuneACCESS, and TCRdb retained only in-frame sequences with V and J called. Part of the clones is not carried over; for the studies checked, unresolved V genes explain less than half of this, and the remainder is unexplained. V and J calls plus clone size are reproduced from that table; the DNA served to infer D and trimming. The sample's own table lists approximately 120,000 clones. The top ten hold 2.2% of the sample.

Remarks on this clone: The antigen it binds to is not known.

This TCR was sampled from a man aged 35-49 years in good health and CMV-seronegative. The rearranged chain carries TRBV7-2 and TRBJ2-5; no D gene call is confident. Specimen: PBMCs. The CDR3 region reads CASTPQETQYF. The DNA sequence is TGTGCCAGTACACCCCAAGAGACCCAGTACTTC.